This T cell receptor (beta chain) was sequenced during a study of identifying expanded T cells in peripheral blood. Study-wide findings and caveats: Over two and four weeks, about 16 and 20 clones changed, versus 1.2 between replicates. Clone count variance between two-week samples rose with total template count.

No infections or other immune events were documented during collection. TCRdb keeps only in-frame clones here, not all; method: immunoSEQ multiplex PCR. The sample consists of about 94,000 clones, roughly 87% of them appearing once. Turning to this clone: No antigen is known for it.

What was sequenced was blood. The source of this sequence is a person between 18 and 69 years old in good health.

The DNA for the CDR3 is TGTGCCTGGAGTGTACTGGGTAGGACTGAAGCTTTCTTT. It codes for CAWSVLGRTEAFF. V and J are TRBV30 and TRBJ1-1; D ambiguous. V was pared by 0 bases and J by 5 bases, with 10 bases between. This CDR3 spans 13 amino acids. The germline V gene encodes CDR1 GTSNPN and CDR2 SVGIG (reference sequence).